Shown below are 21 T cell receptor beta chains from a single sample sequenced in a study of Ad26.COV2.S vaccination and SARS-CoV-2 variants. The treatment denotes: over 15 received Ad26.COV2.S at low or high dose, single or two shots; about 5 received placebo; per-sample allocation not given. It was on day 63 after the first vaccine or placebo injection that samples were taken. TCRdb's copy holds only in-frame clones and misses some; the assay was immunoSEQ multiplex PCR. The data contain 300,000 to 500,000 clones, about 85% of them seen just once; the ten biggest clones take up approximately 3.7%. The material was peripheral blood, obtained in a trial of Ad26.COV2.S vaccine versus placebo. Every receptor here comes from a person between 18 and 65 years old who received the Ad26.COV2.S COVID-19 vaccine or a placebo.

The sample holds many counts of this clone. The chain is built from TRBV7-9 and TRBJ2-4; a weak D match, TRBD2 (6 bases). Germline V gene sequence: CDR1 SEHNR, CDR2 FQNEAQ (reference sequence). The CDR3 runs 16 residues. Deletions cut 1 base from V and 0 bases from J, with 10 bases between. Here the CDR3 DNA reads TGTGCCAGCAGCTTAGAGGCGGGGTTAGCCAAAAACATTCAGTACTTC. Amino acid sequence: CASSLEAGLAKNIQYF.

This clone was picked up a small number of times. V usage is TRBV6-5 and J usage is TRBJ2-3; 10 nucleotides match TRBD1. The germline gives CDR1 MNHEY, CDR2 SVGAGI. V lost 6 bases and J lost 0; bases outside the gene matches: 3. CDR3 length: 15 amino acids. CDR3 DNA: TGTGCCAGCAGCCGGGACAGGGGCAGCACAGATACGCAGTATTTT. Translation: CASSRDRGSTDTQYF.

This clone has a single count. The chain combines TRBV18 with TRBJ1-4; no clear D. The CDR3 contains 12 residues. V gave up 5 bases and J gave up 8 bases, with 9 bases separating them. The germline V gene has CDR1 KGHSH and CDR2 LQKENI. The CDR3 is CASSISEEKLFF. The CDR3 nucleotides are TGTGCCAGCTCAATCTCTGAGGAAAAACTGTTTTTT.

Concerning this clone: The sample carries other DNA sequences with the same CDR3. The chain combines TRBV3-1 (or the pseudogene TRBV3-2) with TRBJ1-2; unclear D gene. The germline V and J ends were trimmed by 1 base and 5 bases, with 5 bases remaining between them. Germline V gives CDR1 LGHDT, CDR2 YNNKEL (reference sequence). The CDR3 loop spans 12 amino acids. DNA for the CDR3: TGTGCCAGCAGCCAAGGGGTGTATGGCTACACCTTC. It codes for CASSQGVYGYTF.

J is TRBJ2-1 and V is TRBV5-1, with a weak D call TRBD2 (6 bases). This CDR3 spans 16 amino acids. V gave up 4 bases and J gave up 10 bases, with 24 bases separating them. CDR1 and CDR2 from the germline V gene are SGHRS and YFSETQ. CDR3 in amino acids: CASSRGTSSPIREQFF. CDR3 in DNA: TGCGCCAGCAGCCGTGGGACTTCCTCCCCAATAAGGGAGCAGTTCTTC.

The chain couples TRBV6-5 to TRBJ1-6; D not certain. Looked up from germline, CDR1 is MNHEY and CDR2 is SVGAGI. The CDR3 runs 13 residues. V lost 6 bases and J 9 bases, leaving 12 bases between the germline ends. Here the CDR3 DNA reads TGTGCCAGCAGGAGAAATGAGGGTTCACCCCTCCACTTT. This encodes CASRRNEGSPLHF.

The chain links TRBV19 to TRBJ2-7, with D possibly matching TRBD2 (5 bases). V was shortened by 3 bases and J by 5 bases, with 11 bases between the two germline ends. CDR1 and CDR2 (germline): LNHDA, SQIVND (reference sequence). CDR3 length equals 13 residues. The CDR3 DNA reads as TGTGCCAGTAGTATCATACGGGGTGACGAGCAGTACTTC. Translation: CASSIIRGDEQYF.

The J gene is TRBJ2-7, the V gene TRBV15; TRBD2 matches 13 bases. Germline values: CDR1 LNHNV, CDR2 YYDKDF (reference sequence). The CDR3 has 17 residues. V was pared by 0 bases and J by 7 bases, with 9 bases of the junction left unmatched. CDR3 sequence reads: CATSRDYGTSGVGEQYF. The CDR3 bases are TGTGCCACCAGCAGAGATTACGGGACTAGCGGGGTGGGGGAGCAGTACTTC.

The J gene is TRBJ2-1, the V gene TRBV7-9; D remains unclear. This CDR3 has 14 residues. Germline CDR1 and CDR2: SEHNR and FQNEAQ (reference sequence). The V gene lost 1 base and the J gene lost 7 bases, with 11 bases spanning the gap. CDR3 bases: TGTGCCAGCAGCTTAGGGGGTATTTCGAATGAGCAGTTCTTC. Its translation: CASSLGGISNEQFF.

The rearrangement uses TRBV19 and TRBJ1-5, with TRBD1 matching 7 bases. Germline values: CDR1 LNHDA, CDR2 SQIVND (reference sequence). V was clipped by 3 bases and J by 4 bases; unmatched bases: 12. There are 17 residues in the CDR3. CDR3 region: CASSMVSGGERNQPQHF. DNA for the CDR3: TGTGCCAGTAGTATGGTGTCAGGGGGTGAACGGAATCAGCCCCAGCATTTT. The full variable domain, completed using reference TRBV19 and TRBJ1-5, is DGGITQSPKYLFRKEGQNVTLSCEQNLNHDAMYWYRQDPGQGLRLIYYSQIVNDFQKGDIAEGYSVSREKKESFPLTVTSAQKNPTAFYLCASSMVSGGERNQPQHFGDGTRLSIL.

The CDR3 loop reads CSARVDSEQFF. The CDR3 DNA reads TGCAGTGCTAGAGTTGACAGTGAGCAGTTCTTC. The rearrangement joins TRBV20-1 to TRBJ2-1; possibly TRBD1 for D (5 bases). The CDR3 covers 11 residues. Germline V gene sequence: CDR1 DFQATT, CDR2 SNEGSKA (reference sequence). V was pared by 1 base and J by 9 bases, with 7 bases between.

The chain uses TRBV20-1 and TRBJ2-5, with 8 bases that match TRBD2. J was trimmed by 4 bases and V by 3 bases; bases with no gene match: 13. Germline V gives CDR1 DFQATT, CDR2 SNEGSKA (reference sequence). The CDR3 consists of 16 residues. The CDR3 DNA follows: TGCAGTGCTAGTGGAGATTCGGGGGGGCCACGAGAGACCCAGTACTTC. It encodes CSASGDSGGPRETQYF.

This clone was observed at least ten times. The chain uses TRBV11-2 and TRBJ1-1; D is unclear. There are 13 residues in the CDR3. Looked up from germline, CDR1 is SGHAT and CDR2 is FQNNGV. The V gene lost 0 bases and the J gene lost 11 bases, with 13 bases spanning the gap. CDR3 sequence reads: CASSLDYPQRAFF. Here the CDR3 DNA reads TGTGCCAGCAGCTTAGATTACCCCCAGAGGGCTTTCTTT.

V gene TRBV4-3 combines with J gene TRBJ1-5; D may be TRBD1 (6 bases). With 0 bases removed from V and 3 bases from J, the gap between germline ends came to 12 bases. CDR3 length: 16 residues. CDR1 and CDR2 from the germline V gene are LGHNA and YSLEER. The CDR3 sequence: CASSQDIGTYNQPQHF. The CDR3 DNA sequence: TGCGCCAGCAGCCAAGATATCGGGACATACAATCAGCCCCAGCATTTT.

This clone was seen once. This chain connects TRBV6-5 to TRBJ1-5; D not certain. CDR3 length: 12 amino acids. Trimming shortened V by 6 bases and J by 7 bases, and 10 bases separated the two germline ends. Looked up from germline, CDR1 is MNHEY and CDR2 is SVGAGI. The CDR3 DNA follows: TGTGCCAGCAGGGGCGGCAGCCAGCCCCAGCATTTT. The encoded protein is CASRGGSQPQHF.

The chain has TRBV19 and TRBJ1-1; D remains ambiguous. This CDR3 is 13 amino acids long. The V gene lost 1 base and the J gene lost 8 bases, with 11 bases spanning the gap. Germline assignment: CDR1 LNHDA and CDR2 SQIVND (reference sequence). Here the CDR3 reads CASSIGGGLEAFF. The CDR3 DNA is TGTGCCAGTAGTATAGGTGGTGGGTTGGAAGCTTTCTTT. Using reference TRBV19 and TRBJ1-1 for the parts outside the CDR3, the full variable domain is DGGITQSPKYLFRKEGQNVTLSCEQNLNHDAMYWYRQDPGQGLRLIYYSQIVNDFQKGDIAEGYSVSREKKESFPLTVTSAQKNPTAFYLCASSIGGGLEAFFGQGTRLTVV.

This chain joins TRBV5-6 and TRBJ1-2, with 9 bases matching TRBD1. Unmatched junction bases numbered 14, after V lost 7 bases and J lost 4 bases. Germline values: CDR1 SGHDT, CDR2 YYEEEE. This CDR3 is built from 16 residues. The CDR3 DNA reads TGTGCCAGCGCCACCGGGACAGGGCTAAGAGGCTATGGCTACACCTTC. This codes for CASATGTGLRGYGYTF.

The chain combines TRBV4-1 with TRBJ1-1; 10 bases are shared with TRBD1. The CDR3 contains 16 residues. The V gene's germline CDR1 is MGHRA and CDR2 YSYEKL. Trimming cost V 3 bases and J 1 base; bases outside gene matches: 5. The CDR3 loop reads CASSQGQGNWNTEAFF. In DNA, the CDR3 is TGCGCCAGCAGCCAGGGACAGGGGAATTGGAACACTGAAGCTTTCTTT.

Turning to this clone: The sample carries other DNA sequences with the same CDR3. The J gene is TRBJ2-1, the V gene TRBV19; TRBD2 matches 9 bases. CDR3 length equals 15 residues. Trimming cost V 2 bases and J 2 bases; bases outside gene matches: 1. Germline V gene data show CDR1 as LNHDA and CDR2 as SQIVND (reference sequence). The CDR3 DNA sequence: TGTGCCAGTAGTATACAGCGGGGGGCCTACAATGAGCAGTTCTTC. Protein sequence: CASSIQRGAYNEQFF.

The chain carries TRBV12-3 or TRBV12-4 and TRBJ1-1; D might be TRBD1 (5 bases). The CDR3 has 13 amino acids. V was pared by 6 bases and J by 4 bases, with 12 bases between. This CDR3 is CASSTRVPTEAFF. The CDR3 bases are TGTGCCAGCAGCACCAGGGTGCCCACTGAAGCTTTCTTT.

The chain joins TRBV15 to TRBJ2-5, with D hard to call. The germline V gene has CDR1 LNHNV and CDR2 YYDKDF (reference sequence). Trimming cost V 0 bases and J 5 bases, with 7 bases left between them. The CDR3 length is 13 residues. CDR3 sequence reads: CATSRDLGETQYF. The DNA for the CDR3 is TGTGCCACCAGCAGAGATCTGGGTGAGACCCAGTACTTC.